A selection of T cell receptor beta chains follows, all from one sample in a study of shared clonotypes between healthy human individuals. Sequenced by immunoSEQ multiplex PCR; TCRdb stores in-frame clones only, minus some. The data contain about 2.1 million clones, around 93% of them seen just once; the ten biggest clones take up about 1.7%. Sequenced: naive CD8+ T cells from PBMCs. These receptor sequences come from a man between 18 and 35 years old in good health. Some clones in this sample may be carry-over from other donors' samples. Each CDR3 is given without its conserved first and last residue. The order of the fields is D gene, V gene, J gene, CDR3 protein. D genes are given only for firm matches.

TRBD1	TRBV28	TRBJ2-7	ASSPPDRETPYEQY
-	TRBV19	TRBJ2-7	ASSMSGQNSYEQY
TRBD2	TRBV2	TRBJ2-7	ASLGLAVSSYEQY
TRBD1	TRBV19	TRBJ1-1	ASRQGQHGF
-	TRBV27	TRBJ1-1	ASNADPNTEAF
-	TRBV4-3	TRBJ2-1	ASSQEGGDNEQF
-	TRBV4-1	TRBJ2-7	ASSPEMGRMSKSSYEQY
TRBD2	TRBV7-9	TRBJ2-7	ASSPGLASYEQY
-	TRBV13	TRBJ2-2	ASRAPTGELF
-	TRBV28	TRBJ1-1	ASRLGGITEAF
TRBD2	TRBV7-9	TRBJ2-1	ASSLGLAGGPTHDEQF
-	TRBV7-7	TRBJ2-3	ASSPVRDTQGTDTQY
-	TRBV28	TRBJ2-1	ASSRAGAYNEQF
TRBD1	TRBV5-4	TRBJ2-2	ASSPSPGTGSGELF
-	TRBV28	TRBJ1-1	ASSSMGTEAF
TRBD1	TRBV4-2	TRBJ1-1	ASSHLRGLTEAF
-	TRBV27	TRBJ2-2	ASSHRLAGELF
-	TRBV6-6	TRBJ1-1	ASKDWEAF
-	TRBV5-4	TRBJ2-7	ASSSGEKYEQY
-	TRBV9	TRBJ2-7	ASSNAQGSGYEQY
TRBD2	TRBV27	TRBJ2-7	ASSPQSGRERKQY
TRBD1	TRBV28	TRBJ1-1	ASSSKYRDRAEAF
TRBD2	TRBV13	TRBJ2-3	ASSLLSGRLTDTQY
-	TRBV30	TRBJ2-7	AWSERAGDEQY
-	TRBV27	TRBJ1-4	ASSKLREANEKLF
-	TRBV21-1	TRBJ1-1	ASSNRPFDTEAF
-	TRBV7-9	TRBJ1-2	ASSSHGGQSDGYT
-	TRBV13	TRBJ1-3	ATSWGRGNTIY
-	TRBV28	TRBJ1-4	ASSLNPGARKLF
-	TRBV2	TRBJ2-1	ASSASSYNEQF
-	TRBV15	TRBJ2-7	ATSRDLGLSYEQY
TRBD1	TRBV11-2	TRBJ2-7	ASSIPDRPEQY
-	TRBV6-1	TRBJ1-2	ASTPFPRYGYT
-	TRBV7-9	TRBJ2-3	ASGPSGVSTDTQY
-	TRBV27	TRBJ2-3	ASSFRHQDTQY
-	TRBV7-9	TRBJ1-1	ASSLGVEAF
TRBD2	TRBV7-8	TRBJ2-3	ASSLLADHTDTQY
-	TRBV7-6	TRBJ2-6	ASSLGAGANVLT
TRBD1	TRBV2	TRBJ1-2	ASSEGYRGLGGYT
TRBD2	TRBV4-3	TRBJ2-1	ASSQDRSSGSRYNEQF
-	TRBV5-5	TRBJ2-1	ASSFSDNEQF
-	TRBV6-6	TRBJ1-2	ASSYSGRSGYT
-	TRBV7-2	TRBJ2-7	ASSLTAAYEQY
-	TRBV6-5	TRBJ1-4	ASQEGLGPNEKLF
TRBD1	TRBV27	TRBJ1-1	ATNTRGSPEAF
-	TRBV4-1	TRBJ1-1	ASSPAQYTEAF
-	TRBV7-8	TRBJ2-1	ASSLDPQTYNEQF
-	TRBV7-9	TRBJ1-2	ASSLEGPEGGYGYT
-	TRBV19	TRBJ2-7	ASSLILQDEQY
-	TRBV9	TRBJ2-5	ASSVGGDTKETQY
TRBD2	TRBV27	TRBJ2-2	ASSSIGLAGDTDTGELF
TRBD1	TRBV9	TRBJ2-3	ASSGRQGEWRDTQY